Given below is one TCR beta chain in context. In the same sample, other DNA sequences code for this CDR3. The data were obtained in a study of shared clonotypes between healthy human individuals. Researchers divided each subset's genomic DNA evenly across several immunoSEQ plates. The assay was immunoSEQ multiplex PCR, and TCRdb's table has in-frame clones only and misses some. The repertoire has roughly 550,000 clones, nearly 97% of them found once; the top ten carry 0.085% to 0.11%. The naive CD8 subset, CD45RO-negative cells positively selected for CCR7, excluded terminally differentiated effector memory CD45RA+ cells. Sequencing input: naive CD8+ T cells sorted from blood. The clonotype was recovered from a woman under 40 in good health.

The CDR3: CASSGESTEAFF. The CDR3 DNA sequence: TGTGCCAGCAGTGGGGAGTCCACTGAAGCTTTCTTT. The gene calls are TRBV5-4 and TRBJ1-1; no clear D. CDR1 SGHNT and CDR2 YYREEE come from the germline V gene (reference sequence). The ends were cut back, 5 bases at V and 4 bases at J, with 9 bases in the middle. The CDR3 contains 12 residues.